The TCR beta chain described here comes from a study of CXCR3-negative and CXCR3-positive naive CD8 T cells (dated by TCRdb to about 2019). Background for the entire study: In total, about 135 million TRB reads were obtained, or roughly 1.5 +/- 0.3 million reads per library. Data from about 10 donors, pooled across two independent experiments, went into the diversity and physicochemical repertoire analyses. For the TRBV-TRBJ cluster analysis, the naive subsets came from 5 donors, while the memory cells came from 3 donors. Results and caveats for the whole study, not just this receptor: Because surface CD5, which has been linked to self-reactivity in mice, was comparable between naive subsets, TCR interaction strength was also inferred from TRB CDR3 physicochemical properties. Comparably high repertoire diversity was found in both naive subsets, whereas much lower repertoire diversity was found in memory CD8+ T cells. Because CXCR3 expression was partially decreased after cryopreservation, freshly isolated PBMCs were used for most assays. TRBV-TRBJ usage was similar between naive CXCR3-negative and CXCR3-positive cells from the same donor, while memory cells showed distinct patterns. TRB CDR3s from CXCR3-positive naive cells showed higher hydrophobicity (lower Kidera factor 4), lower energy, and higher strength and volume indices than CXCR3-negative naive cells.

Each CD8+ T cell subset was flow-sorted in triplicate, with some 300,000 cells per subset placed directly into RLT lysis buffer. To keep memory contaminants out, a stringent definition of naive CD8+ T cells was applied: CD45RO-CCR7+CD27+CD95-. Standard density gradient centrifugation was used to isolate peripheral blood mononuclear cells from buffy coats. A FACSAria III was used to flow-sort naive CD8+ T cells into CXCR3-negative and CXCR3-positive populations. An RNeasy Mini Kit was used to extract total RNA from the sorted cells. Instrument on record: NextSeq 550. The Human TCR Profiling Kit (MiLaboratory) was used to prepare UMI-labeled 5' RACE TRB cDNA libraries. cDNA synthesis used the entire amount of extracted RNA, and PCR amplification then used the entire amount of cDNA produced. The libraries were made side by side, with each library going through the same number of PCR cycles. Per the authors' processing: With a minimum of two reads required per UMI, MIGEC and MiXCR pulled out about 50,000 +/- 10,000 unique UMI-labeled TRB cDNA molecules from each library. An average of approximately 40,000 +/- 10,000 functional in-frame TRB CDR3 nucleotide clonotypes without stop codons was found per library. After downsampling to 5000 UMI-labeled TRB molecules per sample, diversity metrics such as normalized Shannon-Wiener and Chao1 were calculated in VDJtools. VDJtools was used to calculate clonotype-size-weighted physicochemical properties of the central five CDR3 residues, namely interaction energy, strength, volume and Kidera factor 4. TCRdb reprocessed the reads, and each CDR3 protein sequence is entered once, without DNA. What appears here as the V and J calls and clone size reflects TCRdb's work, not the paper's. The sample table includes roughly 110,000 distinct CDR3 sequences. Together, the top ten hold more than 0.3% of the sample.

Turning to this clonotype: Its cognate antigen has yet to be identified.

The CDR3 runs 15 amino acids, cysteine and phenylalanine included. There is no recorded DNA. CDR1 SGHVS and CDR2 FNYEAQ were looked up in the germline V gene. In this chain, TRBV7-6 is recombined with TRBJ2-7; TCRdb gives TRBD1 as the D gene, but with no DNA this cannot be confirmed. Sequences were obtained from naive CXCR3+ CD8+ T cells from blood. The cell subset or site label for this specimen denotes: CD45RO-CCR7+CD27+CD95- naive CD8+ T cells expressing CXCR3 (TNR3+). The clonotype was recovered from a human donor in good health. Some clones in this sample may be carry-over from other donors' samples. The CDR3 protein: CASSPGDRGSYEQYF.